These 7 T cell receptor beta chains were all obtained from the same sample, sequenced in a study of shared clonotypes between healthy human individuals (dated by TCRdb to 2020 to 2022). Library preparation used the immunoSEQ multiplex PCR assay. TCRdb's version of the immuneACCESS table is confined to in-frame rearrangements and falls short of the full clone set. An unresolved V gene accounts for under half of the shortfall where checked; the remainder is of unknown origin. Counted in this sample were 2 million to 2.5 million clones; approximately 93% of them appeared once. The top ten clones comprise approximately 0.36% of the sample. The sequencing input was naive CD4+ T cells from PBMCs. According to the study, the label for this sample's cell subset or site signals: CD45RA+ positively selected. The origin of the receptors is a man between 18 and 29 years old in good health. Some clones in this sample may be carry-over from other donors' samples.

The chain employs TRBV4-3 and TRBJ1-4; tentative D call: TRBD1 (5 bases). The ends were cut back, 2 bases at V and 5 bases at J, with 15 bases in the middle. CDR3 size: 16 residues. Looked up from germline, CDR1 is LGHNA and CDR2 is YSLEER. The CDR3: CASSQRGPGPNEKLFF. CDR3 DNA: TGCGCCAGCAGCCAACGAGGTCCAGGGCCGAATGAAAAACTGTTTTTT.

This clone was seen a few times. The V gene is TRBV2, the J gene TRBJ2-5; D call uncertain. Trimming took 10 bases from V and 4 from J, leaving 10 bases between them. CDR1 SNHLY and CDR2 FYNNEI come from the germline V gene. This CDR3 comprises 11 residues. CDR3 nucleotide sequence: TGTGCCACCTCACCTGGAGAGACCCAGTACTTC. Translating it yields CATSPGETQYF.

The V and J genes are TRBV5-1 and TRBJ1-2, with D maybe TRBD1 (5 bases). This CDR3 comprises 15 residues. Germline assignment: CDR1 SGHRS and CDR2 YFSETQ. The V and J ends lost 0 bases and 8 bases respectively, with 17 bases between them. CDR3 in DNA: TGCGCCAGCAGCTTGGAGGGGCGGGGCCTCCGCGGCTACACCTTC. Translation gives CASSLEGRGLRGYTF.

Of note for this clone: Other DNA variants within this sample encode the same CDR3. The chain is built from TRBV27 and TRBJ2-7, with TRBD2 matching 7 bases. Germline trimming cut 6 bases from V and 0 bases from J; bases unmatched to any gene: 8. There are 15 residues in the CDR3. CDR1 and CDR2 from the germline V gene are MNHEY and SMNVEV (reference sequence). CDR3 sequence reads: CASSLEGGSSYEQYF. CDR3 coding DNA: TGTGCCAGCAGCCTTGAAGGCGGGAGCTCCTACGAGCAGTACTTC.

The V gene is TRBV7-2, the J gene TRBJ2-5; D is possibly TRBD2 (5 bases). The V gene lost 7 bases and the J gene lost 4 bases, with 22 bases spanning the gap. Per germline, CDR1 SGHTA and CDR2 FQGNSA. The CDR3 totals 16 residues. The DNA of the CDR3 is TGTGCCAGCACTCGAAACCACGGGGTCCGTACAGAGACCCAGTACTTC. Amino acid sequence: CASTRNHGVRTETQYF.

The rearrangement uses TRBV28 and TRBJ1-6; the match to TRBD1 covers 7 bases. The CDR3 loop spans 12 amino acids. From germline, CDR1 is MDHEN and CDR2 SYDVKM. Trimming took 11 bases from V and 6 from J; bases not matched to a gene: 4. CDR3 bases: TGTGCCGGGGGACAGCTTAATTCACCCCTCCACTTT. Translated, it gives CAGGQLNSPLHF.

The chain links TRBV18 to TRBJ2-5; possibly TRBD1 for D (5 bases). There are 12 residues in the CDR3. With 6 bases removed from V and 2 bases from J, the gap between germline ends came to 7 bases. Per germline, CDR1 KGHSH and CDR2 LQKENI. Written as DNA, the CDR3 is TGTGCCAGCTCGGGGCGACAAGAGACCCAGTACTTC. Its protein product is CASSGRQETQYF.